Each of the 14 T cell receptor beta chains below was sequenced from the same sample in a study of T-cell reconstitution after alpha-beta-depleted transplantation in children. Preparation of the TCRbeta library used unique molecular identifiers. TCRdb called the PCR reads again in MiXCR, with one record for every CDR3 protein. The sample includes 200,000 to 300,000 distinct CDR3 sequences, 20% to 30% of them seen just once. The sequenced sample was PBMCs, obtained before TCRalphabeta/CD19-depleted stem cell transplant. The source is a girl aged 2 to 9 with Fanconi anemia, due to receive a stem cell transplant.

This clonotype has a count of ten or more. This chain links TRBV7-3 with TRBJ1-2; 7 nucleotides align to TRBD1. The CDR3 length is 18 residues. Germline CDR1 SGHTA, CDR2 FQGTGA. Trimming at V came to 5 bases and at J to 5 bases, leaving 20 bases not matched to a gene. CDR3 protein: CASSTGDSHSDEVYGYTF. The CDR3 nucleotides are TGTGCCAGCAGCACGGGGGACAGCCACTCGGATGAGGTTTATGGCTACACCTTC.

This clonotype appeared many times. The chain uses TRBV12-3 or TRBV12-4 and TRBJ1-6, with TRBD1 matching 9 bases. The CDR3 spans 17 residues. Trimming at V came to 7 bases and at J to 9 bases, leaving 16 bases not matched to a gene. The CDR3 DNA reads as TGTGCCAGCACCCCGGTTCGGTGGGGACAGGGTTCTTCACCCCTCCACTTT. Translating it yields CASTPVRWGQGSSPLHF.

This clonotype was recorded many times. V gene TRBV29-1 combines with J gene TRBJ2-5, with D unresolved. Germline values: CDR1 SQVTM, CDR2 ANQGSEA. V lost 6 bases and J 2 bases, leaving 19 bases between the germline ends. CDR3 length: 15 amino acids. The CDR3 DNA follows: TGCAGCGTGTACCCACAGTTGGTAAAACAAGAGACCCAGTACTTC. The encoded protein is CSVYPQLVKQETQYF.

This clonotype was recorded many times. V gene TRBV7-2 combines with J gene TRBJ2-1, with D maybe TRBD2 (7 bases). The V end was cut by 1 base, the J end by 5 bases, with 12 bases between. The CDR3 totals 15 residues. The germline V gene has CDR1 SGHTA and CDR2 FQGNSA. In nucleotides, the CDR3 is TGTGCCAGCAGCTTAGGGTTGGGGGGGCACAATGAGCAGTTCTTC. Protein product: CASSLGLGGHNEQFF.

This clonotype was counted at least ten times. This sequence joins TRBV28 and TRBJ2-7, with D perhaps given as TRBD1 or TRBD2 (5 bases each). The germline CDR1 and CDR2 sequences are MDHEN and SYDVKM. Trimming cost V 5 bases and J 4 bases, with 18 bases left between them. This CDR3 has 15 amino acids. The CDR3 sequence is CASSPLAGAGYEQYF. CDR3 nucleotides: TGTGCCAGCAGTCCCCTGGCCGGGGCTGGGTACGAGCAGTACTTC.

This clonotype appeared a few times. This chain uses TRBV5-1 with TRBJ2-7; 9 bases map to TRBD2. CDR1 and CDR2 (germline): SGHRS, YFSETQ. The CDR3 has 15 residues. After removal of 0 bases from V and 2 bases from J, the junction contained 3 bases not matched to a gene. CDR3: CASSLVPSGTYEQYF. CDR3 sequence (DNA): TGCGCCAGCAGCTTGGTTCCTAGCGGGACCTACGAGCAGTACTTC. Based on the CDR3 plus reference TRBV5-1 and TRBJ2-7, the full variable domain is KAGVTQTPRYLIKTRGQQVTLSCSPISGHRSVSWYQQTPGQGLQFLFEYFSETQRNKGNFPGRFSGRQFSNSRSEMNVSTLELGDSALYLCASSLVPSGTYEQYFGPGTRLTVT.

This clonotype has a count of ten or more. The chain links TRBV20-1 to TRBJ1-2, with D maybe TRBD1 (6 bases). The CDR3 contains 14 residues. V was cut by 3 bases and J by 1 base, with 12 bases left in between. Germline values: CDR1 DFQATT, CDR2 SNEGSKA (reference sequence). The CDR3 region is CSASPQGLNYGYTF. DNA of the CDR3: TGCAGTGCTAGCCCACAGGGACTTAACTATGGCTACACCTTC.

This clonotype was detected ten times or more. The rearrangement joins TRBV15 to TRBJ1-5; D gene uncertain. The CDR3 has 15 amino acids. V lost 6 bases and J 3 bases, leaving 15 bases between the germline ends. Germline lookup yields CDR1 LNHNV and CDR2 YYDKDF (reference sequence). CDR3 amino acids: CATRDGPGFNQPQHF. CDR3 bases: TGTGCCACCAGAGATGGACCGGGATTCAATCAGCCCCAGCATTTT.

This chain links TRBV12-2 with TRBJ2-1. TRBV12-2 is a pseudogene. The CDR3 has 17 amino acids. The CDR3 spells CASRLVSTRLTYNEQFF. CDR3 in DNA: TGTGCAAGTCGCTTAGTATCTACTCGGCTGACCTACAATGAGCAGTTCTTC.

This clonotype came up many times. The chain joins TRBV5-1 to TRBJ1-1, with TRBD1 matching over 9 bases. Trimming at V came to 4 bases and at J to 7 bases, leaving 17 bases not matched to a gene. The length of the CDR3 is 17 residues. Germline loops: CDR1 SGHRS, CDR2 YFSETQ. The CDR3 DNA sequence: TGCGCCAGCAGCCTACCCACCACCGGGACAGGGAGGGGTGAAGCTTTCTTT. Protein sequence: CASSLPTTGTGRGEAFF. The full variable domain, its missing parts supplied by reference TRBV5-1 and TRBJ1-1, is KAGVTQTPRYLIKTRGQQVTLSCSPISGHRSVSWYQQTPGQGLQFLFEYFSETQRNKGNFPGRFSGRQFSNSRSEMNVSTLELGDSALYLCASSLPTTGTGRGEAFFGQGTRLTVV.

The genes are TRBV21-1 and TRBJ2-5; the table's D gene call, TRBD2, was not cross checked with the DNA. TRBV21-1 is assigned pseudogene status. This CDR3 is 16 amino acids long. The CDR3 region is CASSNRSAADQETQYF. CDR3 DNA: TGTGCCAGCAGCAATCGGTCGGCAGCGGACCAAGAGACCCAGTACTTC.

The table lists this clonotype with many counts. The J gene is TRBJ2-2, the V gene TRBV7-2; 7 nucleotides agree with TRBD2. Per germline, CDR1 SGHTA and CDR2 FQGNSA. The CDR3 contains 14 residues. V dropped 5 bases and J dropped 6; count of bases not matched to a gene: 6. The CDR3 reads CASSPRLAPGELFF. CDR3 sequence (DNA): TGTGCCAGCAGCCCAAGACTAGCCCCCGGGGAGCTGTTTTTT.

The V call is TRBV6-1, the J call TRBJ2-1; D is tentatively TRBD1 or TRBD2 (7 bases each). Germline V lookup: CDR1 MNHNS, CDR2 SASEGT. The CDR3 length is 14 residues. V was trimmed by 7 bases and J by 8 bases, leaving 18 bases between them. The CDR3 loop is CASTSGRGGYEQFF. CDR3 nucleotide sequence: TGTGCCAGCACCTCTGGCAGGGGGGGTTATGAGCAGTTCTTC.

The table lists this clonotype with many counts. The chain carries TRBV7-3 and TRBJ2-1, with a weak D call TRBD2 (5 bases). V was trimmed by 5 bases and J by 3 bases, leaving 8 bases between them. This CDR3 has 13 amino acids. Germline CDR1 SGHTA, CDR2 FQGTGA. Here the CDR3 reads CASSPGDYNEQFF. CDR3 bases: TGTGCCAGCAGCCCCGGGGACTACAATGAGCAGTTCTTC.